Below are 26 T cell receptor beta chains sequenced from a single sample in a study of early T cells in non-severe SARS-CoV-2 infection. TCRdb re-called the 5' RACE reads through MiXCR, storing one row per CDR3 protein. The repertoire holds tens of thousands of distinct CDR3 sequences, with 9.5% to 15% as singletons. The source was whole blood, collected at baseline. All receptors come from an adult who was a healthcare worker with PCR-confirmed SARS-CoV-2 infection or an uninfected control (not recorded which).

Only a few counts were recorded for this clonotype. The chain employs TRBV5-1 and TRBJ1-1; TRBD1 agrees at 7 bases. V shed 4 bases, J shed 9 bases, and the junction held 6 bases outside the gene matches. The CDR3 consists of 12 residues. Looked up from germline, CDR1 is SGHRS and CDR2 is YFSETQ. CDR3 in DNA: TGCGCCAGCAGCCCAAACAGGGGACAAGCTTTCTTT. This gives the protein CASSPNRGQAFF.

This clonotype was seen a few times. The chain is built from TRBV7-9 and TRBJ2-7; D not certain. Trimming took 2 bases from V and 5 from J, leaving 16 bases between them. This CDR3 region has 15 residues. Looked up from germline, CDR1 is SEHNR and CDR2 is FQNEAQ (reference sequence). CDR3 sequence: CASSLRIDSFHEQYF. CDR3 DNA: TGTGCCAGCAGCTTACGGATCGACTCTTTCCACGAGCAGTACTTC.

This clonotype was picked up a small number of times. V usage is TRBV5-1 and J usage is TRBJ2-3; possibly TRBD1 for D (5 bases). The V and J ends lost 4 bases and 0 bases respectively, with 12 bases between them. The CDR3 loop spans 15 amino acids. In germline, CDR1 is SGHRS, CDR2 YFSETQ. This CDR3 reads CASSLLGPSTDTQYF. The CDR3 nucleotides read TGCGCCAGCAGCCTGCTGGGGCCTAGCACAGATACGCAGTATTTT. The entire variable domain, with the rest obtained from reference TRBV5-1 and TRBJ2-3, is as follows: KAGVTQTPRYLIKTRGQQVTLSCSPISGHRSVSWYQQTPGQGLQFLFEYFSETQRNKGNFPGRFSGRQFSNSRSEMNVSTLELGDSALYLCASSLLGPSTDTQYFGPGTRLTVL.

The J gene is TRBJ2-1, the V gene TRBV19; no definite D call. This CDR3 is built from 16 residues. The V gene's germline CDR1 is LNHDA and CDR2 SQIVND (reference sequence). Trimming cost V 1 base and J 8 bases, with 18 bases left between them. In DNA form, the CDR3 reads TGTGCCAGTAGTATAGGACTGACTGTGGGTATCGATGAGCAGTTCTTC. Translated: CASSIGLTVGIDEQFF.

This clonotype was detected a few times. V gene TRBV19 combines with J gene TRBJ1-4; TRBD1 matches 11 bases. Unmatched junction bases numbered 7, after V lost 9 bases and J lost 7 bases. The CDR3 is 14 residues long. Germline V gives CDR1 LNHDA, CDR2 SQIVND (reference sequence). CDR3 coding DNA: TGTGCCAGCTGGACAGGGGGCTTGAGTGAAAAACTGTTTTTT. Its protein is CASWTGGLSEKLFF.

This clonotype has just a few counts. This chain joins TRBV7-8 and TRBJ2-4; 8 positions match TRBD2. V shed 0 bases, J shed 0 bases, and the junction held 4 bases outside the gene matches. Germline lookup yields CDR1 SGHVS and CDR2 FQNEAQ. The CDR3 is made up of 17 amino acids. The CDR3 DNA is TGTGCCAGCAGCTTAGCGGTCGGGGGGGTAGCCAAAAACATTCAGTACTTC. Translation gives CASSLAVGGVAKNIQYF.

This clonotype came up a few times. The CDR3 DNA sequence: TGTGCCATCGCTCCCCAGGTGGGAGAGACCCAGTACTTC. Translated: CAIAPQVGETQYF. The chain uses TRBV10-3 and TRBJ2-5; D not resolved. Trimming left V 8 bases short and J 4 bases short, with 14 bases between. Looked up from germline, CDR1 is ENHRY and CDR2 is SYGVKD. The CDR3 totals 13 residues.

The chain combines TRBV6-6 with TRBJ1-4, with a possible D match to TRBD1 (5 bases). Trimming pared 5 bases from V and 6 bases from J, leaving 10 bases between. Looked up from germline, CDR1 is MNHNY and CDR2 is SVGAGI (reference sequence). The CDR3 has 13 residues. The CDR3 sequence is CASSQTGHEKLFF. The CDR3, as DNA: TGTGCCAGCAGTCAAACGGGACATGAAAAACTGTTTTTT.

This clonotype appeared a few times. The CDR3 DNA is TGTGCCAGCAGTTACCCCGGACAGGGCACTGAAGCTTTCTTT. Amino acid sequence: CASSYPGQGTEAFF. The chain employs TRBV6-5 and TRBJ1-1, with 8 nucleotides matching TRBD1. Germline-derived CDR1 and CDR2 are MNHEY and SVGAGI. The length of the CDR3 is 14 residues. Trimming cost V 2 bases and J 4 bases; bases outside gene matches: 3.

This clonotype turned up a few times. CDR3 sequence (DNA): TGTGCCAGCAGCCATTCCACGGGACAGGGGGTGGAGACCCAGTACTTC. It specifies CASSHSTGQGVETQYF. The chain combines TRBV7-2 with TRBJ2-5, with TRBD1 matching over 11 bases. The CDR3 is 16 residues long. Germline V CDR1 and CDR2: SGHTA, FQGNSA. The V segment lost 5 bases and the J segment 5 bases; nucleotides outside the gene matches: 10.

Worth noting for this clonotype: Germline is not matched at one junction end, which may reflect a read error. The CDR3 DNA reads TGTGCCAGCTCACTCCACCCCTCTGAAAACACCATATATTTT. Residues: CASSLHPSENTIYF. The chain couples TRBV18 to TRBJ1-3; D unclear. Germline V gives CDR1 KGHSH, CDR2 LQKENI. This CDR3 comprises 14 residues.

This clonotype was seen repeatedly, ten times or more. V and J are TRBV30 and TRBJ2-3, with D unresolved. The CDR3 spans 13 residues. Trimming removed 3 bases from V and 6 bases from J, with 13 bases in between. Per germline, CDR1 GTSNPN and CDR2 SVGIG (reference sequence). The CDR3 protein is CAWSAPPGDTQYF. CDR3 bases: TGTGCCTGGAGCGCACCCCCTGGGGATACGCAGTATTTT.

The rearrangement uses TRBV5-1 and TRBJ2-2, with D hard to call. CDR1 and CDR2 from the germline V gene are SGHRS and YFSETQ. The V end was cut by 1 base, the J end by 1 base, with 14 bases between. There are 17 residues in the CDR3. CDR3 DNA sequence: TGCGCCAGCAGCTTGACCCTCCCAGCTCGGAACACCGGGGAGCTGTTTTTT. This translates into CASSLTLPARNTGELFF.

This chain uses TRBV12-3 or TRBV12-4 with TRBJ2-1, with D perhaps TRBD1 (6 bases). Trimming stripped 6 bases from V and 10 bases from J, with 16 bases between. The CDR3 is 13 amino acids. The CDR3 DNA follows: TGTGCCAGCAGCGGGGACATGAGGGGAGAGCAGTTCTTC. It is translated as CASSGDMRGEQFF.

The rearrangement links TRBV7-2 to TRBJ1-5; weak D call: TRBD1 (5 bases). The CDR3 is made up of 16 amino acids. Trimming pared 5 bases from V and 0 bases from J, leaving 14 bases between. CDR1 SGHTA and CDR2 FQGNSA come from the germline V gene. The CDR3 region is CASSPWGTPSNQPQHF. CDR3 DNA: TGTGCCAGCAGCCCATGGGGCACCCCTAGCAATCAGCCCCAGCATTTT.

The V call is TRBV20-1, the J call TRBJ1-4; D is possibly TRBD1 (6 bases). Germline loops: CDR1 DFQATT, CDR2 SNEGSKA (reference sequence). Trimming took off 0 bases at V and 8 bases at J, with 13 bases between the two ends. The CDR3 contains 14 residues. CDR3 residues: CSAREGGLLEKLFF. The CDR3 DNA reads as TGCAGTGCTAGAGAAGGGGGACTGCTAGAAAAACTGTTTTTT.

Many counts were recorded for this clonotype. The chain recombines TRBV7-9 with TRBJ1-5; no clear D gene. The germline V and J ends were trimmed by 4 bases and 6 bases, with 7 bases remaining between them. Germline V gives CDR1 SEHNR, CDR2 FQNEAQ (reference sequence). This CDR3 region has 12 residues. The CDR3 sequence: CASSSGSQPQHF. The CDR3 nucleotides are TGTGCCAGCAGCTCCGGAAGTCAGCCCCAGCATTTT. Filled out from reference TRBV7-9 and TRBJ1-5, the complete variable domain reads DTGVSQNPRHKITKRGQNVTFRCDPISEHNRLYWYRQTLGQGPEFLTYFQNEAQLEKSRLLSDRFSAERPKGSFSTLEIQRTEQGDSAMYLCASSSGSQPQHFGDGTRLSIL.

The V gene is TRBV28, the J gene TRBJ2-5; D unclear. The V gene's germline CDR1 is MDHEN and CDR2 SYDVKM. Trimming took 3 bases from V and 4 from J, leaving 9 bases between them. The CDR3 has 13 residues. The CDR3: CASSFRDIETQYF. The CDR3 coding sequence is TGTGCCAGCAGTTTTAGGGATATAGAGACCCAGTACTTC.

The V call is TRBV20-1, the J call TRBJ2-5; 11 bases map to TRBD2. The trim removed 5 bases at V and 5 bases at J, leaving 4 bases unmatched. This CDR3 has 13 amino acids. Germline CDR1 is DFQATT and CDR2 is SNEGSKA (reference sequence). The CDR3 DNA reads as TGCAGTGCTCCTTTAGCGGGAGGGGAGACCCAGTACTTC. The encoded protein is CSAPLAGGETQYF.

This chain connects TRBV24-1 to TRBJ2-5, with TRBD1 matching over 10 bases. CDR1 KGHDR and CDR2 SFDVKD come from the germline V gene. The V gene end was trimmed by 5 bases and the J gene end by 1 base; junction bases not matched to a gene: 6. The CDR3 is 16 amino acids. CDR3 coding DNA: TGTGCCACCAGTGGAGGGACAGGGGCCGGCCAAGAGACCCAGTACTTC. This gives the protein CATSGGTGAGQETQYF.

The sample holds a few counts of this clonotype. The chain links TRBV29-1 to TRBJ1-3; possibly TRBD1 for D (5 bases). Between the trimmed V and J ends, which lost 5 bases and 8 bases, there was a span of 13 bases. Germline loops: CDR1 SQVTM, CDR2 ANQGSEA. This CDR3 contains 12 residues. The CDR3 region is CSVRRVGDTIYF. The CDR3 DNA reads as TGCAGCGTTCGCAGGGTAGGAGACACCATATATTTT.

This clonotype has only a few counts. The rearrangement links TRBV5-4 to TRBJ1-6; no reliable D call. V gave up 2 bases and J gave up 8 bases, with 17 bases separating them. The CDR3 contains 16 residues. Germline loops: CDR1 SGHNT, CDR2 YYREEE (reference sequence). The CDR3 here is CASSFGRRERHSPLHF. In nucleotides, the CDR3 is TGTGCCAGCAGCTTTGGAAGGCGGGAAAGGCATTCACCCCTCCACTTT.

This clonotype was seen only a few times. This rearrangement joins TRBV12-3 or TRBV12-4 to TRBJ2-2; D might be TRBD2 (6 bases). There are 14 residues in the CDR3. Trimming took off 8 bases at V and 6 bases at J, with 16 bases between the two ends. The CDR3 DNA reads TGTGCCAGCCCTTCTGGGGGGTTAGCCGGGGAGCTGTTTTTT. This gives the protein CASPSGGLAGELFF.

The chain joins TRBV28 to TRBJ2-3, with D uncertain. V was pared by 3 bases and J by 0 bases, with 10 bases between. The germline gives CDR1 MDHEN, CDR2 SYDVKM. This CDR3 contains 15 residues. The DNA of the CDR3 is TGTGCCAGCAGTTTCCGGGTCCTTAGCACAGATACGCAGTATTTT. As protein: CASSFRVLSTDTQYF.

The V call is TRBV15, the J call TRBJ2-1, with TRBD1 as a possible D gene (6 bases). This CDR3 has 15 residues. Trimming removed 1 base from V and 4 bases from J, with 11 bases in between. Germline assignment: CDR1 LNHNV and CDR2 YYDKDF (reference sequence). CDR3 in amino acids: CATSRVQGPYNEQFF. The DNA for the CDR3 is TGTGCCACCAGCAGAGTTCAGGGGCCTTACAATGAGCAGTTCTTC.

A word on this clonotype: The junction differs from germline at one of its ends, possibly a read error. The chain is built from TRBV5-4 and TRBJ1-1; D remains ambiguous. The CDR3 has 14 residues. Germline V CDR1 and CDR2: SGHNT, YYREEE (reference sequence). As DNA, the CDR3 is TGTGCCAGCAGCTTGGAAGTTCGGGCCACTGAAGCTTTATTT. This sequence encodes CASSLEVRATEALF.